The 29 T cell receptor beta chains given below trace back to one sample, sequenced in a study of OX40 agonist ivuxolimab in advanced cancers. TCRdb keeps only in-frame clones here, not all; method: immunoSEQ multiplex PCR. The data show 45,000 to 60,000 clones, around 93% seen once. Sequences were derived from CD4+ or CD8+ T cells sorted from blood, sampled in a trial of the OX40 agonist ivuxolimab. The receptors shown here come from an adult with an advanced solid tumor such as melanoma, head and neck, liver or kidney cancer.

The rearrangement links TRBV4-3 to TRBJ2-7; TRBD1 is a possible D gene (5 bases). V dropped 1 base and J dropped 2 bases, with 9 bases sitting between them. The germline V gene encodes CDR1 LGHNA and CDR2 YSLEER. This CDR3 comprises 14 residues. In DNA form, the CDR3 reads TGCGCCAGCAGCCAAGGGGAAGGGGCCTACGAGCAGTACTTC. Translated: CASSQGEGAYEQYF.

The chain employs TRBV28 and TRBJ2-7; 12 nucleotides line up with TRBD2. Looked up from germline, CDR1 is MDHEN and CDR2 is SYDVKM. The ends lost 3 bases at V and 4 bases at J; junction bases unmatched: 4. This CDR3 has 15 amino acids. The CDR3 sequence is CASSFLAGGGYEQYF. The CDR3 nucleotides read TGTGCCAGCAGTTTCCTAGCGGGAGGGGGGTACGAGCAGTACTTC.

The CDR3 sequence: CASSPGLAEPYNEQFF. CDR3 DNA: TGTGCCAGCAGCCCCGGACTAGCGGAGCCCTACAATGAGCAGTTCTTC. V is TRBV28 and J is TRBJ2-1; 10 bases are shared with TRBD2. Germline CDR1 is MDHEN and CDR2 is SYDVKM. Trimming took 6 bases from V and 2 from J; bases not matched to a gene: 7. The CDR3 extends over 16 amino acids.

Here the CDR3 DNA reads TGTGCCATCAGTGAACCTGCCGGGACACCGAACACAGATACGCAGTATTTT. Encoded protein: CAISEPAGTPNTDTQYF. The chain carries TRBV10-3 and TRBJ2-3, with D possibly TRBD1 on 6 matching bases. V was pared by 3 bases and J by 2 bases, with 18 bases between. CDR1 is ENHRY and CDR2 is SYGVKD in the germline V gene. The CDR3 is made up of 17 amino acids.

The V gene is TRBV28, the J gene TRBJ2-5; tentatively, D is TRBD1 or TRBD2 (5 bases each). This CDR3 has 14 amino acids. From germline, CDR1 is MDHEN and CDR2 SYDVKM. V lost 7 bases and J lost 5, with 17 bases in between. For the CDR3, the DNA is TGTGCCAGCATTCCCCGGGACGCCTTTGAGACCCAGTACTTC. Protein: CASIPRDAFETQYF. Variable domain in full (rest from reference TRBV28 and TRBJ2-5): DVKVTQSSRYLVKRTGEKVFLECVQDMDHENMFWYRQDPGLGLRLIYFSYDVKMKEKGDIPEGYSVSREKKERFSLILESASTNQTSMYLCASIPRDAFETQYFGPGTRLLVL.

The CDR3 loop is CASSLSAFSTDTQYF. CDR3 DNA: TGTGCCAGCAGCTTGTCGGCTTTTAGCACAGATACGCAGTATTTT. The chain uses TRBV5-6 and TRBJ2-3; D is undetermined. CDR1 and CDR2 from the germline V gene are SGHDT and YYEEEE. The CDR3 sequence is 15 residues long. V was pared by 1 base and J by 0 bases, with 9 bases between.

The chain recombines TRBV19 with TRBJ2-6; D gene uncertain. V gave up 5 bases and J gave up 0 bases, with 5 bases separating them. Per the germline V gene, CDR1 is LNHDA and CDR2 is SQIVND (reference sequence). There are 14 residues in the CDR3. The CDR3 loop reads CASSLTSGANVLTF. As DNA, the CDR3 is TGTGCCAGTAGTCTCACCTCTGGGGCCAACGTCCTGACTTTC.

This sequence joins TRBV27 and TRBJ2-7; the D gene is possibly TRBD2 (6 bases). Looked up from germline, CDR1 is MNHEY and CDR2 is SMNVEV (reference sequence). The CDR3 runs to 14 residues. V gave up 3 bases and J gave up 2 bases, with 11 bases separating them. Written as DNA, the CDR3 is TGTGCCAGCAGTTTCCGGGGGTCGACCTACGAGCAGTACTTC. Protein product: CASSFRGSTYEQYF.

This clone has more than one count but fewer than ten. This chain joins TRBV4-1 and TRBJ2-1; a possible D gene is TRBD1 (5 bases). This CDR3 is 15 amino acids long. Germline V gene sequence: CDR1 MGHRA, CDR2 YSYEKL. Between the trimmed V and J ends, which lost 1 base and 4 bases, there was a span of 11 bases. The CDR3 DNA follows: TGCGCCAGCAGCCAAGTAACAGGTCCTTACAATGAGCAGTTCTTC. It is translated as CASSQVTGPYNEQFF.

This chain connects TRBV28 to TRBJ1-6, with 8 bases aligning to TRBD1. The germline V gene has CDR1 MDHEN and CDR2 SYDVKM. This CDR3 contains 15 residues. With V trimmed by 6 bases and J by 4 bases, 5 bases remained unmatched. CDR3 loop: CASSMDREYNSPLHF. The CDR3 coding sequence is TGTGCCAGCAGCATGGACAGGGAATATAATTCACCCCTCCACTTT.

This chain uses TRBV15 with TRBJ2-1; D may be TRBD2 (5 bases). Deletions cut 0 bases from V and 6 bases from J, with 18 bases between. CDR3 size: 17 residues. Germline CDR1 LNHNV, CDR2 YYDKDF (reference sequence). CDR3 nucleotides: TGTGCCACCAGCAGAGAATTTTACCTAGCCCACGGCAATGAGCAGTTCTTC. Protein product: CATSREFYLAHGNEQFF.

The chain combines TRBV5-4 with TRBJ2-3, with D possibly TRBD2 on 6 matching bases. V was clipped by 6 bases and J by 0 bases, with 8 bases between them. CDR3 length equals 13 residues. Germline assignment: CDR1 SGHNT and CDR2 YYREEE (reference sequence). The CDR3 region is CASTGTSTDTQYF. DNA for the CDR3: TGTGCCAGCACCGGGACTAGCACAGATACGCAGTATTTT.

The CDR3 coding sequence is TGTGCCAGCAGGGGAGGCCCCAACTACGAGCAGTACTTC. As protein: CASRGGPNYEQYF. The V call is TRBV7-9, the J call TRBJ2-7; possible D gene TRBD2, 6 bases. V was cut by 6 bases and J by 3 bases, with 12 bases left in between. Germline CDR1 and CDR2: SEHNR and FQNEAQ (reference sequence). The CDR3 has 13 residues.

V is TRBV19 and J is TRBJ2-7, with TRBD2 matching over 13 bases. The CDR3 has 15 residues. Looked up from germline, CDR1 is LNHDA and CDR2 is SQIVND (reference sequence). Trimming cost V 3 bases and J 4 bases; bases outside gene matches: 3. CDR3 nucleotide sequence: TGTGCCAGTAGTATGGGACTAGCGGGGCCTTACGAGCAGTACTTC. It specifies CASSMGLAGPYEQYF. The full variable domain, rest sourced from reference TRBV19 and TRBJ2-7, is DGGITQSPKYLFRKEGQNVTLSCEQNLNHDAMYWYRQDPGQGLRLIYYSQIVNDFQKGDIAEGYSVSREKKESFPLTVTSAQKNPTAFYLCASSMGLAGPYEQYFGPGTRLTVT.

The V call is TRBV28, the J call TRBJ2-1; D is unresolved. The CDR3 has 14 residues. Germline lookup yields CDR1 MDHEN and CDR2 SYDVKM. V lost 3 bases to trimming and J lost 2 bases, with 8 bases between them. The DNA for the CDR3 is TGTGCCAGCAGTTTTGCCTCGCCCTACAATGAGCAGTTCTTC. This sequence encodes CASSFASPYNEQFF.

The rearrangement links TRBV7-8 to TRBJ2-2; no clear D. CDR3 length: 15 residues. Germline V CDR1 and CDR2: SGHVS, FQNEAQ. The V end was cut by 5 bases, the J end by 3 bases, with 13 bases between. The CDR3, as DNA: TGTGCCAGCAGCCCTACGGCCCCGGACACCGGGGAGCTGTTTTTT. Its protein is CASSPTAPDTGELFF.

Concerning this clone itself: At one of its ends the junction is not consistent with the germline gene, which may arise from a read error. The V gene is TRBV27, the J gene TRBJ2-2, with TRBD2 matching over 8 bases. Germline CDR1 MNHEY, CDR2 SMNVEV (reference sequence). CDR3 length: 15 residues. The CDR3 is CASSPSGSNTRELFF. Written as DNA, the CDR3 is TGTGCCAGCAGCCCGAGCGGGAGTAACACCAGGGAGCTGTTTTTT.

The chain has TRBV6-6 and TRBJ1-5; unclear D gene. Germline V CDR1 and CDR2: MNHNY, SVGAGI (reference sequence). V lost 1 base to trimming and J lost 4 bases, with 5 bases between them. The CDR3 runs 13 residues. This chain's CDR3 is CASSYLSNQPQHF. CDR3 bases: TGTGCCAGCAGTTACTTGTCTAATCAGCCCCAGCATTTT.

The chain joins TRBV27 to TRBJ2-7, with TRBD2 identical over 9 bases. Germline loops: CDR1 MNHEY, CDR2 SMNVEV (reference sequence). Trimming took 3 bases from V and 1 from J; bases not matched to a gene: 4. This CDR3 has 15 amino acids. The CDR3 sequence is CASSFATSGSYEQYF. In DNA, the CDR3 is TGTGCCAGCAGTTTTGCGACTAGCGGATCCTACGAGCAGTACTTC.

The J gene is TRBJ1-5, the V gene TRBV28; D possibly corresponds to TRBD1 (5 bases). CDR3 size: 14 residues. From germline, CDR1 is MDHEN and CDR2 SYDVKM. V lost 7 bases, J lost 1 base, and 11 bases lay in between. Here the CDR3 reads CASTSRDSNQPQHF. The CDR3 bases are TGTGCCAGCACCAGCCGGGACAGCAATCAGCCCCAGCATTTT.

This clone was detected only once. This chain uses TRBV27 with TRBJ1-6; the match to TRBD1 covers 11 bases. CDR3 length: 15 amino acids. Germline V gene lookup returns CDR1 MNHEY and CDR2 SMNVEV (reference sequence). J gave up 7 bases and V 4 bases, and 3 bases lay outside the gene matches. The CDR3 nucleotides are TGTGCCAGCAGTTCAGGGACAGGGGGGAATTCACCCCTCCACTTT. Amino acid sequence: CASSSGTGGNSPLHF.

The chain combines TRBV4-1 with TRBJ2-7; either TRBD1 or TRBD2 may fit D (6 bases each). The CDR3 contains 16 residues. The V end was cut by 4 bases, the J end by 1 base, with 17 bases between. CDR1 and CDR2 from the germline V gene are MGHRA and YSYEKL. This CDR3 is CASSPRAGQRSYEQYF. For the CDR3, the DNA is TGCGCCAGCAGCCCGCGGGCGGGACAAAGATCCTACGAGCAGTACTTC.

This chain uses TRBV27 with TRBJ2-7; 9 bases map to TRBD2. V lost 2 bases, J lost 5 bases, and 10 bases stayed unmatched. This CDR3 has 16 residues. The germline CDR1 and CDR2 sequences are MNHEY and SMNVEV (reference sequence). The CDR3 spells CASSLTIAGAFNEQYF. CDR3 coding DNA: TGTGCCAGCAGTTTAACAATAGCGGGAGCTTTTAACGAGCAGTACTTC.

V is TRBV19 and J is TRBJ1-5, with 10 bases fitting TRBD1. Germline V gene lookup returns CDR1 LNHDA and CDR2 SQIVND (reference sequence). The CDR3 contains 14 residues. After removal of 7 bases from V and 7 bases from J, the junction contained 7 bases not matched to a gene. DNA of the CDR3: TGTGCCAGTAACCCGACAGGGGGCGCGCAGCCCCAGCATTTT. As protein: CASNPTGGAQPQHF.

The chain links TRBV19 to TRBJ2-2; 8 bases line up with TRBD1. CDR1 is LNHDA, CDR2 SQIVND, per germline (reference sequence). J lost 4 bases, V lost 9 bases, and 19 bases had no gene match. This CDR3 comprises 18 residues. The CDR3 region is CASSLQGARHLSTGELFF. The CDR3 region has the DNA TGTGCCAGCTCCCTTCAGGGGGCACGTCATTTGAGCACCGGGGAGCTGTTTTTT.

The chain uses TRBV30 and TRBJ1-4; weak D call: TRBD1 (5 bases). This CDR3 has 18 amino acids. Germline CDR1 GTSNPN, CDR2 SVGIG (reference sequence). Trimming took off 3 bases at V and 0 bases at J, with 20 bases between the two ends. The CDR3: CAWRDPPLGLATNEKLFF. The CDR3 region has the DNA TGTGCCTGGAGAGACCCCCCTTTGGGGCTTGCAACTAATGAAAAACTGTTTTTT.

J is TRBJ1-4 and V is TRBV5-6; D is perhaps TRBD1 (5 bases). The germline CDR1 and CDR2 sequences are SGHDT and YYEEEE. Trimming took off 2 bases at V and 4 bases at J, with 12 bases between the two ends. CDR3 length: 15 residues. CDR3 nucleotide sequence: TGTGCCAGCAGCTTCATGGGGGGGATTAATGAAAAACTGTTTTTT. Translation gives CASSFMGGINEKLFF. Full variable domain (rest looked up from reference TRBV5-6 and TRBJ1-4): DAGVTQSPTHLIKTRGQQVTLRCSPKSGHDTVSWYQQALGQGPQFIFQYYEEEERQRGNFPDRFSGHQFPNYSSELNVNALLLGDSALYLCASSFMGGINEKLFFGSGTQLSVL.

The chain recombines TRBV7-9 with TRBJ2-3, with D possibly matching TRBD1 (5 bases). In germline, CDR1 is SEHNR, CDR2 FQNEAQ (reference sequence). Trimming took off 5 bases at V and 7 bases at J, with 13 bases between the two ends. The CDR3 contains 13 residues. The CDR3 sequence is CASSPLRVHTQYF. CDR3 in DNA: TGTGCCAGCAGCCCCCTCAGGGTACATACGCAGTATTTT.

The chain is built from TRBV30 and TRBJ2-5; D is possibly TRBD1 or TRBD2 (6 bases each). CDR1 and CDR2 (germline): GTSNPN, SVGIG (reference sequence). This CDR3 spans 15 amino acids. V shed 5 bases and J shed 4 bases, with 20 bases lying between them. The DNA for the CDR3 is TGTGCCTGGGGGTCTGGGCAGGGGCGGGGAGAGACCCAGTACTTC. Translated: CAWGSGQGRGETQYF.